These 10 T cell receptor beta chains came from one sample sequenced in a study of T cells in Graves' hyperthyroidism and ophthalmopathy. TCR beta CDR3 region amplification was performed from RNA transcripts. When the TCR CDR3 underwent first-round RT-PCR, the HTBI primer set was used. TCRdb recomputed calls from the multiplex PCR reads with MiXCR, one row per CDR3 protein. In the table there are more than 450,000 distinct CDR3 sequences, roughly 21% of which are singletons. Sequencing was done on a sample of blood. The receptors shown here come from a man aged 40-50 years with Graves' ophthalmopathy.

This chain uses TRBV7-9 with TRBJ2-5; D uncertain. CDR1 SEHNR and CDR2 FQNEAQ come from the germline V gene (reference sequence). Trimming removed 1 base from V and 2 bases from J, with 14 bases in between. The CDR3 is 16 amino acids. Written as DNA, the CDR3 is TGTGCCAGCAGCTTAGTTGGGGATGTAGGACAAGAGACCCAGTACTTC. It yields the protein CASSLVGDVGQETQYF.

The gene calls are TRBV7-2 and TRBJ1-2, with D possibly being TRBD1 (5 bases). With 1 base removed from V and 5 bases from J, the gap between germline ends came to 11 bases. The CDR3 contains 14 residues. The germline gives CDR1 SGHTA, CDR2 FQGNSA. The CDR3 DNA is TGTGCCAGCAGCTTAGGCGACAGACAATATGGCTACACCTTC. Translation gives CASSLGDRQYGYTF.

The V and J genes are TRBV6-1 and TRBJ1-2, with TRBD1 as a possible D gene (6 bases). Germline values: CDR1 MNHNS, CDR2 SASEGT. The CDR3 is 13 amino acids. V lost 6 bases and J 5 bases, leaving 13 bases between the germline ends. The DNA of the CDR3 is TGTGCCAGCAGCAGGGACACTCAATATGGCTACACCTTC. It encodes CASSRDTQYGYTF.

This clonotype occurred a few times. The V and J genes are TRBV9 and TRBJ2-1, with TRBD2 matching over 11 bases. The length of the CDR3 is 18 residues. From germline, CDR1 is SGDLS and CDR2 YYNGEE. The junction had 11 bases not matched to a gene; V was cut back by 3 bases and J by 3 bases. CDR3 residues: CASSDSSGGPTLYNEQFF. Written as DNA, the CDR3 is TGTGCCAGCAGCGACTCTAGCGGGGGGCCCACACTCTACAATGAGCAGTTCTTC.

This clonotype has a handful of counts. V is TRBV11-2 and J is TRBJ2-5; D is unclear. CDR3 length: 15 residues. CDR1 SGHAT and CDR2 FQNNGV come from the germline V gene. The V end lost 1 base, the J end lost 5 bases, and 14 bases lay between the germline ends. In DNA, the CDR3 is TGTGCCAGCAGCTTAGGAACTGGGTTGTACGAGACCCAGTACTTC. Translating it yields CASSLGTGLYETQYF.

The rearrangement joins TRBV27 to TRBJ1-1; D may be TRBD1 (5 bases). The CDR3 covers 15 residues. V dropped 0 bases and J dropped 5 bases, with 13 bases sitting between them. CDR1 is MNHEY, CDR2 SMNVEV, per germline (reference sequence). CDR3 loop: CASSLSAGRGTEAFF. The DNA of the CDR3 is TGTGCCAGCAGTTTATCGGCAGGCCGGGGGACTGAAGCTTTCTTT.

This clonotype has more than one count but fewer than ten. The chain joins TRBV5-1 to TRBJ2-7; D ambiguous. CDR1 and CDR2 from the germline V gene are SGHRS and YFSETQ. Trimming cost V 5 bases and J 4 bases, with 10 bases left between them. The CDR3 length is 12 residues. In DNA, the CDR3 is TGCGCCAGCAGTCCCAGCCAATACGAGCAGTACTTC. Encoded protein: CASSPSQYEQYF.

The genes are TRBV18 and TRBJ2-7; 10 bases are a match to TRBD1. The germline gives CDR1 KGHSH, CDR2 LQKENI. Trimming cost V 3 bases and J 5 bases; bases outside gene matches: 7. The CDR3 totals 15 residues. The CDR3 spells CASSPRQGAGDEQYF. CDR3 DNA: TGTGCCAGCTCACCCAGACAGGGGGCGGGGGACGAGCAGTACTTC.

The chain joins TRBV12-3 or TRBV12-4 to TRBJ2-5, with D possibly matching TRBD1 (7 bases). Trimming cost V 3 bases and J 7 bases, with 15 bases left between them. The CDR3 runs 14 residues. CDR3 in DNA: TGTGCCAGCAGTTTGGAGGGGGCCCTAGGGACCCAGTACTTC. It is translated as CASSLEGALGTQYF.

This clonotype was observed many times. V gene TRBV3-1 combines with J gene TRBJ1-2, with a tentative D call TRBD1 (5 bases). The CDR3 has 15 amino acids. Germline CDR1 reads LGHDT; CDR2 reads YNNKEL (reference sequence). Trimming shortened V by 4 bases and J by 4 bases, and 16 bases separated the two germline ends. CDR3: CASSPPRGGGYGYTF. The CDR3 DNA sequence: TGTGCCAGCAGCCCACCCCGCGGGGGTGGCTATGGCTACACCTTC.